The 28 T cell receptor beta chains listed next were all sequenced from one sample in a study of blood T cell repertoires in COVID-19. Libraries were prepared by immunoSEQ multiplex PCR; TCRdb keeps only in-frame clonotypes and omits some of them. The sample comprises around 41,000 clones, approximately 90% of which are singletons, and 9.6% rests with the top ten. Input material: peripheral blood. Every receptor here comes from a woman of 80 years or more with active COVID-19.

V usage is TRBV4-2 and J usage is TRBJ2-1, with D possibly being TRBD2 (6 bases). From germline, CDR1 is LGHNA and CDR2 YNFKEQ. The CDR3 contains 14 residues. Deletions cut 1 base from V and 10 bases from J, with 14 bases between. CDR3: CASSQAGGFVEQFF. In DNA, the CDR3 is TGTGCCAGCAGCCAAGCAGGAGGGTTTGTAGAGCAGTTCTTC.

This clone was recorded only once. The rearrangement links TRBV15 to TRBJ1-2; D possibly corresponds to TRBD1 (5 bases). Looked up from germline, CDR1 is LNHNV and CDR2 is YYDKDF (reference sequence). CDR3 length: 14 amino acids. V lost 1 base, J lost 8 bases, and 14 bases lay in between. CDR3 nucleotide sequence: TGTGCCACCAGCAGAGGGGGCACGCTGCGAGGCTACACCTTC. Its protein product is CATSRGGTLRGYTF.

The chain is built from TRBV7-2 and TRBJ1-1; a possible D gene is TRBD1 (5 bases). From germline, CDR1 is SGHTA and CDR2 FQGNSA. The CDR3 is 15 residues long. V lost 5 bases, J lost 3 bases, and 16 bases lay in between. CDR3 bases: TGTGCCAGCAGCCGGCCCCTTGACAGTTACACTGAAGCTTTCTTT. Translation gives CASSRPLDSYTEAFF.

The chain recombines TRBV12-3 or TRBV12-4 with TRBJ2-7; D is perhaps TRBD2 (5 bases). The V gene lost 2 bases and the J gene lost 4 bases, with 6 bases spanning the gap. The CDR3 is made up of 12 amino acids. This chain's CDR3 is CASSLRGYEQYF. CDR3 sequence (DNA): TGTGCCAGCAGTTTAAGAGGGTACGAGCAGTACTTC.

This clone was seen only once. The V gene is TRBV7-9, the J gene TRBJ1-1, with 7 bases lining up with TRBD1. The V gene end was trimmed by 1 base and the J gene end by 2 bases; junction bases not matched to a gene: 4. CDR3 length: 15 amino acids. Germline CDR1 and CDR2: SEHNR and FQNEAQ (reference sequence). CDR3 in DNA: TGTGCCAGCAGCTTAGGACAGGGACCTAACACTGAAGCTTTCTTT. Protein: CASSLGQGPNTEAFF.

Here the CDR3 DNA reads TGCGCCAGCAGCCAAGGAACGGGGGTCAAAAACATTCAGTACTTC. It yields the protein CASSQGTGVKNIQYF. The V and J genes are TRBV4-1 and TRBJ2-4; maybe TRBD2 (6 bases). The CDR3 runs to 15 residues. Germline-derived CDR1 and CDR2 are MGHRA and YSYEKL. V dropped 1 base and J dropped 3 bases, with 10 bases sitting between them.

This clone showed up just a few times. CDR3 region: CASSISSGGEYEQFF. For the CDR3, the DNA is TGTGCCAGTAGTATAAGTAGCGGGGGGGAGTATGAGCAGTTCTTC. The chain carries TRBV19 and TRBJ2-1, with 11 bases fitting TRBD2. Losses at the gene ends were 2 bases for V and 8 bases for J; bases not matched to a gene: 5. This CDR3 contains 15 residues. Germline-derived CDR1 and CDR2 are LNHDA and SQIVND (reference sequence).

V and J are TRBV7-9 and TRBJ1-4, with 8 nucleotides matching TRBD1. V trimming: 5 bases; J trimming: 4 bases; junction bases outside the gene matches: 3. In germline, CDR1 is SEHNR, CDR2 FQNEAQ (reference sequence). The CDR3 spans 14 residues. For the CDR3, the DNA is TGTGCCAGCAGCCCGGGACAGGATAATGAAAAACTGTTTTTT. Its translation: CASSPGQDNEKLFF.

The chain recombines TRBV3-1 (or the pseudogene TRBV3-2) with TRBJ2-5, with a tentative D call TRBD1 (6 bases). The CDR3 extends over 14 amino acids. V gave up 5 bases and J gave up 0 bases, with 10 bases separating them. Germline lookup yields CDR1 LGHDT and CDR2 YNNKEL (reference sequence). The CDR3 coding sequence is TGTGCCAGCAGCTCCAGGGACAACCAAGAGACCCAGTACTTC. It is translated as CASSSRDNQETQYF.

This clone came up once. The rearrangement uses TRBV7-6 and TRBJ1-5, with 7 bases fitting TRBD1. Germline lookup yields CDR1 SGHVS and CDR2 FNYEAQ. The CDR3 length is 15 residues. J gave up 4 bases and V 5 bases, and 8 bases lay outside the gene matches. The CDR3, as DNA: TGTGCCAGCAGCCCCGGGACAGACGTAAATCAGCCCCAGCATTTT. Its protein is CASSPGTDVNQPQHF. The full variable domain, its missing parts supplied by reference TRBV7-6 and TRBJ1-5, is GAGVSQSPRYKVTKRGQDVALRCDPISGHVSLYWYRQALGQGPEFLTYFNYEAQQDKSGLPNDRFSAERPEGSISTLTIQRTEQRDSAMYRCASSPGTDVNQPQHFGDGTRLSIL.

The rearrangement links TRBV19 to TRBJ1-4; no firm D call. The CDR3 spans 14 residues. Trimming removed 4 bases from V and 8 bases from J, with 14 bases in between. CDR1 is LNHDA, CDR2 SQIVND, per germline (reference sequence). The CDR3 spells CASSRPLEYEKLFF. Written as DNA, the CDR3 is TGTGCCAGTAGTAGGCCATTGGAGTACGAAAAACTGTTTTTT.

In this sample, this clone turned up once. The junction and the germline gene differ at one end; a read error may be behind it. The chain couples TRBV5-6 to TRBJ1-2; 7 nucleotides match TRBD1. Per the germline V gene, CDR1 is SGHDT and CDR2 is YYEEEE. This CDR3 has 13 amino acids. The CDR3, as DNA: TGTGCCAACAGCTTCGACAGGGCGGCTGGCTACACCTTC. Amino acid sequence: CANSFDRAAGYTF. The whole variable domain, filled in from reference TRBV5-6 and TRBJ1-2, reads DAGVTQSPTHLIKTRGQQVTLRCSPKSGHDTVSWYQQALGQGPQFIFQYYEEEERQRGNFPDRFSGHQFPNYSSELNVNALLLGDSALYLCANSFDRAAGYTFGSGTRLTVV.

With regard to this clone: Other DNA variants within this sample encode the same CDR3. J is TRBJ2-2 and V is TRBV4-3; no clear D. The V gene's germline CDR1 is LGHNA and CDR2 YSLEER. The CDR3 extends over 15 amino acids. V was shortened by 1 base and J by 0 bases, with 6 bases between the two germline ends. DNA for the CDR3: TGCGCCAGCAGCCAAGCTCCTACGAACACCGGGGAGCTGTTTTTT. As protein: CASSQAPTNTGELFF.

V is TRBV11-2 and J is TRBJ2-3; unclear D gene. This CDR3 comprises 12 residues. Trimming took 8 bases from V and 4 from J, leaving 10 bases between them. The germline V gene has CDR1 SGHAT and CDR2 FQNNGV. The CDR3 loop is CASRSPADTQYF. DNA for the CDR3: TGTGCCAGCCGGTCCCCTGCAGATACGCAGTATTTT. Drawing the rest from reference TRBV11-2 and TRBJ2-3, the complete variable domain is EAGVAQSPRYKIIEKRQSVAFWCNPISGHATLYWYQQILGQGPKLLIQFQNNGVVDDSQLPKDRFSAERLKGVDSTLKIQPAKLEDSAVYLCASRSPADTQYFGPGTRLTVL.

The J gene is TRBJ2-1, the V gene TRBV11-2, with D perhaps TRBD2 (5 bases). The CDR3 is 10 amino acids. Per germline, CDR1 SGHAT and CDR2 FQNNGV. V lost 5 bases and J lost 10, with 6 bases in between. The CDR3 sequence: CASSGEEQFF. For the CDR3, the DNA is TGTGCCAGCAGCGGGGAGGAGCAGTTCTTC.

V usage is TRBV30 and J usage is TRBJ1-2; TRBD1 agrees at 8 bases. Per the germline V gene, CDR1 is GTSNPN and CDR2 is SVGIG (reference sequence). The V and J ends lost 4 bases and 3 bases, in that order; junction bases with no gene match: 4. The CDR3 covers 13 residues. The CDR3 sequence is CAWTGQAHYGYTF. CDR3 DNA: TGTGCCTGGACGGGACAGGCCCACTATGGCTACACCTTC.

This clone was seen a few times. The chain employs TRBV4-1 and TRBJ1-1; the D is unclear. Germline-derived CDR1 and CDR2 are MGHRA and YSYEKL. This CDR3 contains 16 residues. V gave up 0 bases and J gave up 4 bases, with 15 bases separating them. The CDR3 protein is CASSQDGPGMVTEAFF. The CDR3 DNA follows: TGCGCCAGCAGCCAAGATGGTCCGGGGATGGTCACTGAAGCTTTCTTT.

This rearrangement joins TRBV12-3 or TRBV12-4 to TRBJ1-1, with D uncertain. V lost 3 bases, J lost 2 bases, and 7 bases lay in between. The CDR3 sequence is 13 residues long. The CDR3 DNA is TGTGCCAGCAGTTTGATAGATAACACTGAAGCTTTCTTT. Amino acids: CASSLIDNTEAFF.

The CDR3 bases are TGTGCCAGCAGCCCCCCCCCGGGGGTCGGACAGCCCCAGCATTTT. Protein sequence: CASSPPPGVGQPQHF. V gene TRBV7-8 combines with J gene TRBJ1-5; D might be TRBD1 (5 bases). Trimming removed 5 bases from V and 7 bases from J, with 18 bases in between. Germline CDR1 and CDR2: SGHVS and FQNEAQ. The CDR3 has 15 amino acids.

V is TRBV6-1 and J is TRBJ2-7; 9 positions match TRBD1. Germline V CDR1 and CDR2: MNHNS, SASEGT. The trim removed 1 base at V and 2 bases at J, leaving 3 bases unmatched. This CDR3 comprises 15 residues. This CDR3 is CASSEGGTGTYEQYF. In DNA, the CDR3 is TGTGCCAGCAGTGAAGGGGGGACAGGGACCTACGAGCAGTACTTC.

CDR3 in DNA: TGTGCCAGCAGCTCTGAGGCTAACTATGGCTACACCTTC. Its translation is CASSSEANYGYTF. The chain has TRBV11-2 and TRBJ1-2; no firm D call. Germline CDR1 reads SGHAT; CDR2 reads FQNNGV. This CDR3 comprises 13 residues. The V and J ends lost 4 bases and 0 bases respectively, with 6 bases between them.

V and J are TRBV11-2 and TRBJ2-1; TRBD2 aligns across 8 bases. Germline V lookup: CDR1 SGHAT, CDR2 FQNNGV. The CDR3 contains 16 residues. With V trimmed by 5 bases and J by 8 bases, 14 bases remained unmatched. The DNA for the CDR3 is TGTGCCAGCAGCGCCCGGAATAGCGGGGTACATCATGAGCAGTTCTTC. Its translation: CASSARNSGVHHEQFF.

The chain combines TRBV4-3 with TRBJ2-5; D is undetermined. This CDR3 comprises 14 residues. The germline gives CDR1 LGHNA, CDR2 YSLEER. V was trimmed by 4 bases and J by 2 bases, leaving 11 bases between them. The CDR3 here is CASSPGTVQETQYF. The CDR3 bases are TGCGCCAGCAGCCCAGGAACAGTACAAGAGACCCAGTACTTC.

This sequence joins TRBV7-3 and TRBJ2-6; possibly TRBD1 for D (6 bases). Germline CDR1 and CDR2: SGHTA and FQGTGA. The V end was cut by 5 bases, the J end by 1 base, with 12 bases between. This CDR3 comprises 16 residues. CDR3 region: CASSPDRYSGANVLTF. CDR3 sequence (DNA): TGTGCCAGCAGCCCAGACAGGTATTCTGGGGCCAACGTCCTGACTTTC.

The chain joins TRBV6-5 to TRBJ2-1; 8 bases fit TRBD2. J gave up 7 bases and V 7 bases, and 9 bases lay outside the gene matches. Germline CDR1 reads MNHEY; CDR2 reads SVGAGI. This CDR3 region has 14 residues. The CDR3 sequence is CASNKGGGLNEQFF. CDR3 coding DNA: TGTGCCAGCAACAAGGGCGGGGGGTTGAATGAGCAGTTCTTC.

V is TRBV11-3 and J is TRBJ1-1; D is ambiguous. Germline CDR1 and CDR2: SGHNT and YENEEA. This CDR3 region has 13 residues. Trimming stripped 3 bases from V and 1 base from J, with 6 bases between. The CDR3 protein is CASSFSTNTEAFF. As DNA, the CDR3 is TGTGCCAGCAGCTTTTCTACGAACACTGAAGCTTTCTTT.

The V call is TRBV28, the J call TRBJ1-2, with a possible D match to TRBD1 (5 bases). The ends were cut back, 8 bases at V and 0 bases at J, with 10 bases in the middle. Looked up from germline, CDR1 is MDHEN and CDR2 is SYDVKM. The CDR3 is 13 amino acids. The DNA of the CDR3 is TGTGCCAGCCGGGACTCAGCTAACTATGGCTACACCTTC. Translated: CASRDSANYGYTF.

J is TRBJ1-3 and V is TRBV4-3; 9 bases line up with TRBD1. Losses at the gene ends were 2 bases for V and 0 bases for J; bases not matched to a gene: 5. Germline loops: CDR1 LGHNA, CDR2 YSLEER. The CDR3 runs to 17 residues. DNA for the CDR3: TGCGCCAGCAGCCAACTCACAGGGGGCGCCTCTGGAAACACCATATATTTT. Translated, it gives CASSQLTGGASGNTIYF.